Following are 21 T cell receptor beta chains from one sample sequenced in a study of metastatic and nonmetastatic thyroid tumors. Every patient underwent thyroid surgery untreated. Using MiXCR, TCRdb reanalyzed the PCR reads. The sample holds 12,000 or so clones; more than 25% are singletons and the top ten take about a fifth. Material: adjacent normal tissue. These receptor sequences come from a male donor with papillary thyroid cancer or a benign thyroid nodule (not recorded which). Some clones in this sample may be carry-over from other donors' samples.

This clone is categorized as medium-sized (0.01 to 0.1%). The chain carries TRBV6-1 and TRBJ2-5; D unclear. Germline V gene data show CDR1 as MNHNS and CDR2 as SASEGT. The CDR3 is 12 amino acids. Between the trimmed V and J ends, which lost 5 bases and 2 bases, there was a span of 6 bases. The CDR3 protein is CASSLTQETQYF. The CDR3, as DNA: TGTGCCAGCAGTCTCACGCAAGAGACCCAGTACTTC.

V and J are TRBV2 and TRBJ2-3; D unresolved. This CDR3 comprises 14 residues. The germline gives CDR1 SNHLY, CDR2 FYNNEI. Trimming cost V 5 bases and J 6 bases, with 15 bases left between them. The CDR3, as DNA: TGTGCCAGCAGTTCAAACCTTGACACCGATACGCAGTATTTT. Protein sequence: CASSSNLDTDTQYF.

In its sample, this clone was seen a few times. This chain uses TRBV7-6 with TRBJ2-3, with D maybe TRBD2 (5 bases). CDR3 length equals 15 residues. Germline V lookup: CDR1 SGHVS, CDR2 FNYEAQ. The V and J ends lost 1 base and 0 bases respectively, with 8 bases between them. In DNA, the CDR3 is TGTGCCAGCAGCTTAGGGCTAGCTAGCACAGATACGCAGTATTTT. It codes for CASSLGLASTDTQYF.

The CDR3 DNA reads as TGTGCCAGTAGTAGCTCACAGCGCTATGGCTACACCTTC. This codes for CASSSSQRYGYTF. This chain uses TRBV19 with TRBJ1-2; D uncertain. The CDR3 sequence is 13 residues long. V lost 4 bases to trimming and J lost 4 bases, with 10 bases between them. Per the germline V gene, CDR1 is LNHDA and CDR2 is SQIVND (reference sequence). Variable domain in full (rest from reference TRBV19 and TRBJ1-2): DGGITQSPKYLFRKEGQNVTLSCEQNLNHDAMYWYRQDPGQGLRLIYYSQIVNDFQKGDIAEGYSVSREKKESFPLTVTSAQKNPTAFYLCASSSSQRYGYTFGSGTRLTVV.

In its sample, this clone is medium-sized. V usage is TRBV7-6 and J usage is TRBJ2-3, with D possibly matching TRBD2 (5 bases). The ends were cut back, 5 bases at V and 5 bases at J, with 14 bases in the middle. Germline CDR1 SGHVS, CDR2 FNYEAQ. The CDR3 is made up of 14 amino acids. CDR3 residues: CASSARGRGDTQYF. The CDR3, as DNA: TGTGCCAGCAGCGCCCGGGGTCGGGGAGATACGCAGTATTTT.

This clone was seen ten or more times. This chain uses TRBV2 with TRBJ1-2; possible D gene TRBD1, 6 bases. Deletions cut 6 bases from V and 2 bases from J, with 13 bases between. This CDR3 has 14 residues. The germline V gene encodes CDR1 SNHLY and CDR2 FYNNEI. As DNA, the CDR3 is TGTGCCAGCAGGGCACAGGGTTTAAACTATGGCTACACCTTC. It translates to CASRAQGLNYGYTF.

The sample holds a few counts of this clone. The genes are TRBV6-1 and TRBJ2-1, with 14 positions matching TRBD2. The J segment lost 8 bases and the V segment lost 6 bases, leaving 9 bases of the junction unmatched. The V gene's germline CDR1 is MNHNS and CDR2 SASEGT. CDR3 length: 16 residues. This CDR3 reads CASSRLAGGPGDEQFF. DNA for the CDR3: TGTGCCAGCAGCCGACTAGCGGGGGGGCCCGGCGATGAGCAGTTCTTC.

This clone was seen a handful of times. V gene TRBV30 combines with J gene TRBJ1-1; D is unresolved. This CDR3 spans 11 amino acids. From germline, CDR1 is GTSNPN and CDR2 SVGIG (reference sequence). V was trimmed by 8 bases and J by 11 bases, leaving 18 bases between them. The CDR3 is CAADDGTWAFF. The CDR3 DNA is TGTGCCGCAGACGACGGTACCTGGGCTTTCTTT.

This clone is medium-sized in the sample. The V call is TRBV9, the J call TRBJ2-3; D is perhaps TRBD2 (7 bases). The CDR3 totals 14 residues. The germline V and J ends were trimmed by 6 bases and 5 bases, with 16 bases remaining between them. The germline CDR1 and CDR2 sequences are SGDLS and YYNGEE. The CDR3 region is CASKGGSALDTQYF. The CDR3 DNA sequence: TGTGCCAGCAAGGGGGGGAGTGCCCTAGATACGCAGTATTTT.

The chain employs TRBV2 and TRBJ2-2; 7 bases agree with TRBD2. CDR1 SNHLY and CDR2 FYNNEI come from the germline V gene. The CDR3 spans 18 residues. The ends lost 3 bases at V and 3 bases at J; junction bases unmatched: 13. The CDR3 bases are TGTGCCAGCAGTGACGGGTCTAGCGGATTCGAGGACACCGGGGAGCTGTTTTTT. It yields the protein CASSDGSSGFEDTGELFF.

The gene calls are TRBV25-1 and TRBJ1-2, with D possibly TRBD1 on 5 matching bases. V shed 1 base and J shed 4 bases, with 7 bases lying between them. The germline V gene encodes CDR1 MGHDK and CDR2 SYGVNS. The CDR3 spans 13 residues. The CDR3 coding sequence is TGTGCCAGCAGTGAATGGGGCAGCTATGGCTACACCTTC. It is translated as CASSEWGSYGYTF.

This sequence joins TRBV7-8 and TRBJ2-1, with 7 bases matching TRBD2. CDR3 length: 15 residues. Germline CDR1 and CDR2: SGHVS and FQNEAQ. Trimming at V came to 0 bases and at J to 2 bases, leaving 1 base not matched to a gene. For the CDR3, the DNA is TGTGCCAGCAGCTTAGCGGCGGGGGCCTACAATGAGCAGTTCTTC. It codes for CASSLAAGAYNEQFF. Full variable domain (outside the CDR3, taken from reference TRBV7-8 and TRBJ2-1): GAGVSQSPRYKVAKRGQDVALRCDPISGHVSLFWYQQALGQGPEFLTYFQNEAQLDKSGLPSDRFFAERPEGSVSTLKIQRTQQEDSAVYLCASSLAAGAYNEQFFGPGTRLTVL.

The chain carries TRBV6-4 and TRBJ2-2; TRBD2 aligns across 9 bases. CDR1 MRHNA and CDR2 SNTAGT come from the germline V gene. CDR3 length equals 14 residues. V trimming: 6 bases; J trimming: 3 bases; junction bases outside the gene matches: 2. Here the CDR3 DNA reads TGTGCCAGCAGAAGACTAGCGGACACCGGGGAGCTGTTTTTT. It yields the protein CASRRLADTGELFF.

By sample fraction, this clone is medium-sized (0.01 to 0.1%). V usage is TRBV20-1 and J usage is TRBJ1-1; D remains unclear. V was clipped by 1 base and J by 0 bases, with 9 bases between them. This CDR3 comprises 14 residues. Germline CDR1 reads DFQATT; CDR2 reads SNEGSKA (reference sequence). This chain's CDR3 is CSARGHSMNTEAFF. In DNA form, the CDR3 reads TGCAGTGCTAGAGGGCACAGCATGAACACTGAAGCTTTCTTT.

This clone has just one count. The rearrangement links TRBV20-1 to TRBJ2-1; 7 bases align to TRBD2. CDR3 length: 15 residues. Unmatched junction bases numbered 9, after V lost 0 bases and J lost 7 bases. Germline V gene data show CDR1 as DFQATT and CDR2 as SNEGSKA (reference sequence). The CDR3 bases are TGCAGTGCTAGAGATCTGGGACTAAGTCGGAATGAGCAGTTCTTC. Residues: CSARDLGLSRNEQFF.

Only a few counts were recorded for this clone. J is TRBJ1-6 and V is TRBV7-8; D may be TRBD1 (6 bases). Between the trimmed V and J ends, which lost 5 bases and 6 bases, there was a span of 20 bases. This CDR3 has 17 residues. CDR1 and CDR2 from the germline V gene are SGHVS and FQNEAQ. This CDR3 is CASSRHGQPGGNSPLHF. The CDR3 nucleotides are TGTGCCAGCAGCCGACATGGACAGCCCGGCGGTAATTCACCCCTCCACTTT.

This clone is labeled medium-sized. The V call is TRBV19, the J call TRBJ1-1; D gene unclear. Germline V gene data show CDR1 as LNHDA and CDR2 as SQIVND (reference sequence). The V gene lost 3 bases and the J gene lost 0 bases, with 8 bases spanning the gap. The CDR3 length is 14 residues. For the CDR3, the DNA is TGTGCCAGTAGTATCCCAACCATGAACACTGAAGCTTTCTTT. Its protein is CASSIPTMNTEAFF.

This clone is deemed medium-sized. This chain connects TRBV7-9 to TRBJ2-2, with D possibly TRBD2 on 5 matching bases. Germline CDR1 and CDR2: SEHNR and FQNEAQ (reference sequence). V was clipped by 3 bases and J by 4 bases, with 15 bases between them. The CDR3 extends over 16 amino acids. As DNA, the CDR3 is TGTGCCAGCAGCTTCGGTTTTGGAGGTTCCACCGGGGAGCTGTTTTTT. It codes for CASSFGFGGSTGELFF.

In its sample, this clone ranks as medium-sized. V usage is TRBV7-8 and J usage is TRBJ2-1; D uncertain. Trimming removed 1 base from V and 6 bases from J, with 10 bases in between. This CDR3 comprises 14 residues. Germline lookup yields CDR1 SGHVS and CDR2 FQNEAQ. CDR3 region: CASSLGFSLNEQFF. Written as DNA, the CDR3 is TGTGCCAGCAGCTTAGGTTTCAGTCTCAATGAGCAGTTCTTC.

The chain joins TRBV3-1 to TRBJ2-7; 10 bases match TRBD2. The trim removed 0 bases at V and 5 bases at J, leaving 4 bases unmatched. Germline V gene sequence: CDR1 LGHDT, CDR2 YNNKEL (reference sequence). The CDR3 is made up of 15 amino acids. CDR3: CASSQEGTSVHEQYF. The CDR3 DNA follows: TGTGCCAGCAGCCAAGAGGGGACTAGCGTTCACGAGCAGTACTTC.

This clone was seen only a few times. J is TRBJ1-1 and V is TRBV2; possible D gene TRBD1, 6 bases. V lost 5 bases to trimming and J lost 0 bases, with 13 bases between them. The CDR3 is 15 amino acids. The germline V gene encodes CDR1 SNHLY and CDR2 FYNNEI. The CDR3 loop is CASSLQGFMNTEAFF. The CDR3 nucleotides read TGTGCCAGCAGTCTACAGGGATTCATGAACACTGAAGCTTTCTTT.